This TCR beta chain was obtained from a study of blood T cell repertoires in COVID-19 (TCRdb year 2020). Study-wide context: The collaborator samples originated in the United States, Italy and Spain and spanned the acute and convalescent phases of COVID-19. The prospective study material was composed of cDNA or gDNA derived from T cells, B-cell-depleted T cells, or PBMCs. Subjects who had been exposed to COVID-19, were actively infected with it, or had recovered from it provided the deeply sampled blood TCRbeta repertoires that made up the dataset. The repertoires were released in a freely available public database intended as a resource for research on the immune response to SARS-CoV-2. The samples were drawn from two sources: the first 160 participants of the ongoing ImmuneRACE study, and some 1,300 subjects contributed by 6 global collaborators. The sample metadata nearly always contained a de-identified subject ID, COVID-19 status, age in years and sex. Where available, HLA class I and class II types were taken from metadata supplied by the sample provider and were not determined by assay-based typing.

Comments on this clone: Its specific antigen is unknown. The record has no base qualities; no much larger clone is one base away.

On the study overall, not on this receptor specifically: Clinical and demographic metadata were provided uncurated, with the amount varying by source and participant.

The immunoSEQ Assay, a bias-controlled multiplex PCR, was used to amplify TCRbeta CDR3 regions from genomic DNA. As for how the authors treated the data: Nucleated cell counts per sample were estimated from amplification of reference gene primers within the assay. Sequence reads were collapsed and filtered to measure the absolute abundance of every unique TCRbeta CDR3 rearrangement. For each sample, productive Simpson clonality was calculated by taking the square root of Simpson's diversity index across productive rearrangements. Sourced from immuneACCESS, this table was stored by TCRdb with only in-frame sequences that have V and J called. A share of the clones is absent; for the studies checked, an unresolved V gene accounts for under half, and the remainder has no known explanation. The V and J calls and clone size come from that table; D and trimming were worked out from the DNA. Counted in this sample were 200,000 to 300,000 clones; 70% to 90% of them appeared once. The top ten clonotypes cover more than 4.5% of the sample.

The germline V gene (reference sequence) sets CDR1 to MNHEY and CDR2 to SMNVEV. The CDR3 holds 17 amino acids from the cysteine to the phenylalanine. The only DNA kept is the CDR3, 51 bases in frame from the first base. V is cut back by 3 bases and J by 3 bases, with 6 bases in the junction unmatched. One collaborating source in Seattle enrolled patients during active infection and followed them longitudinally through the course of disease. Collaborating institutions collected whole blood in K2EDTA tubes following their own protocols. Collaborator samples were shipped for TCRbeta analysis as frozen whole blood, isolated PBMCs, or DNA extracted from either sample type.

The source material was peripheral blood. The origin of this receptor is a woman aged 55-70 years with COVID-19, enrolled during active disease. The sequence joins TRBV27 to TRBJ2-2; TRBD1 lines up with 11 middle nucleotides. The nucleotides read TGTGCCAGCAGTTTTCGGACAGGGGGCGCGGACACCGGGGAGCTGTTTTTT. Its protein is CASSFRTGGADTGELFF.